These 8 T cell receptor beta chains came from one sample sequenced in a study of OX40 agonist ivuxolimab in advanced cancers. Library method: the immunoSEQ multiplex PCR assay. This immuneACCESS table, as held by TCRdb, lists in-frame sequences with V and J called but not all clones. Of the missing ones, under half trace to an unresolved V gene in checked studies; the others have no known cause. The sample table shows about 37,000 clones, and roughly 80% are seen once. The ten biggest clones cover less than 25% of the sample. The sequences come from CD4+ or CD8+ T cells sorted from blood, collected in a trial of the OX40 agonist ivuxolimab. The receptors originated from an adult with an advanced solid tumor such as melanoma, head and neck, liver or kidney cancer.

This chain joins TRBV30 and TRBJ1-6, with TRBD1 as a possible D gene (6 bases). The CDR3 spans 14 residues. The V gene lost 5 bases and the J gene lost 9 bases, with 17 bases spanning the gap. Germline-derived CDR1 and CDR2 are GTSNPN and SVGIG (reference sequence). For the CDR3, the DNA is TGTGCCTGGGGGGCTACAGGGCTCATTTCACCCCTCCACTTT. Residues: CAWGATGLISPLHF.

This chain connects TRBV27 to TRBJ1-6; D call uncertain. The CDR3 covers 14 residues. Germline V gene data show CDR1 as MNHEY and CDR2 as SMNVEV (reference sequence). V was cut by 4 bases and J by 9 bases, with 13 bases left in between. The chain's CDR3 is CASSSRLASSPLHF. The CDR3 DNA reads as TGTGCCAGCAGTTCCAGGCTGGCGTCTTCACCCCTCCACTTT.

In its sample, this clone ranks as medium-sized (0.01 to 0.1%). The chain joins TRBV6-5 to TRBJ2-1; D uncertain. Germline lookup yields CDR1 MNHEY and CDR2 SVGAGI. This CDR3 comprises 14 residues. V was shortened by 6 bases and J by 2 bases, with 11 bases between the two germline ends. The CDR3 nucleotides are TGTGCCAGCAGGCCGGAGTATCCCTACAATGAGCAGTTCTTC. Encoded protein: CASRPEYPYNEQFF.

V and J are TRBV11-2 and TRBJ2-5, with TRBD1 as a possible D gene (5 bases). Germline V lookup: CDR1 SGHAT, CDR2 FQNNGV. The CDR3 loop spans 13 amino acids. Trimming shortened V by 3 bases and J by 5 bases, and 10 bases separated the two germline ends. CDR3 sequence: CASSLQGSETQYF. DNA for the CDR3: TGTGCCAGCAGCTTGCAGGGATCGGAGACCCAGTACTTC.

The V gene is TRBV10-3, the J gene TRBJ2-7; 11 bases are shared with TRBD2. The junction had 6 bases not matched to a gene; V was cut back by 6 bases and J by 2 bases. This CDR3 has 15 amino acids. The V gene's germline CDR1 is ENHRY and CDR2 SYGVKD. In nucleotides, the CDR3 is TGTGCCATCAGGGCTGGGACTAGCGGAACCTACGAGCAGTACTTC. As protein: CAIRAGTSGTYEQYF.

This chain links TRBV27 with TRBJ2-2, with D possibly matching TRBD2 (7 bases). V was shortened by 6 bases and J by 0 bases, with 17 bases between the two germline ends. Germline lookup yields CDR1 MNHEY and CDR2 SMNVEV (reference sequence). This CDR3 has 17 residues. CDR3 sequence: CASSPRGGGTNTGELFF. In DNA, the CDR3 is TGTGCCAGCAGCCCTCGAGGGGGGGGGACGAACACCGGGGAGCTGTTTTTT.

The chain uses TRBV2 and TRBJ1-5; D is uncertain. With 2 bases removed from V and 1 base from J, the gap between germline ends came to 15 bases. Germline V gene data show CDR1 as SNHLY and CDR2 as FYNNEI. This CDR3 has 17 amino acids. The CDR3 loop reads CASSERYGLSSNQPQHF. CDR3 DNA sequence: TGTGCCAGCAGTGAAAGGTATGGTCTATCGAGCAATCAGCCCCAGCATTTT.

The chain couples TRBV6-5 to TRBJ1-5; the D gene is possibly TRBD1 (5 bases). Germline-derived CDR1 and CDR2 are MNHEY and SVGAGI. Trimming took off 4 bases at V and 6 bases at J, with 10 bases between the two ends. This CDR3 region has 13 residues. This chain's CDR3 is CASSFSGLQPQHF. For the CDR3, the DNA is TGTGCCAGCAGTTTTTCGGGGCTTCAGCCCCAGCATTTT.